This passage covers 5 T cell receptor beta chains from one sample sequenced in a study of cytomegalovirus exposure and HLA in healthy donors (dated by TCRdb to about 2017). The library relied on the immunoSEQ multiplex PCR assay. For the multiplex PCR, a mixture combining 60 forward primers for TCR Vbeta segments and 13 reverse primers for TCR Jbeta segments was used. Here the immuneACCESS table is served through TCRdb, limited to in-frame sequences with V and J called. Missing clones are a known gap in these copies; in checked studies unresolved V genes cover under half, and the rest lacks a known reason. This sample is represented by more than 140,000 clones; 64% of them were singletons. Around 3% of the sample is in the top ten clones. Sequenced input: PBMCs. Receptors were obtained from a woman aged 25-40 years in good health and CMV-seropositive.

The chain employs TRBV6-1 and TRBJ1-5; a possible D gene is TRBD1 (5 bases). The V gene's germline CDR1 is MNHNS and CDR2 SASEGT. With 3 bases removed from V and 0 bases from J, the gap between germline ends came to 12 bases. CDR3 length equals 16 residues. This chain's CDR3 is CASSELVGGSNQPQHF. The CDR3 region has the DNA TGTGCCAGCAGTGAGCTAGTCGGGGGTAGCAATCAGCCCCAGCATTTT.

The chain is built from TRBV7-9 and TRBJ2-7; 7 nucleotides line up with TRBD1. CDR3 length: 14 residues. CDR1 and CDR2 (germline): SEHNR, FQNEAQ (reference sequence). V lost 3 bases and J lost 2; bases outside the gene matches: 4. CDR3 sequence (DNA): TGTGCCAGCAGCTTGACAGGGAGTCCCTACGAGCAGTACTTC. This translates into CASSLTGSPYEQYF.

The chain employs TRBV15 and TRBJ2-2; 7 nucleotides align to TRBD2. There are 18 residues in the CDR3. Germline lookup yields CDR1 LNHNV and CDR2 YYDKDF (reference sequence). The ends lost 0 bases at V and 1 base at J; junction bases unmatched: 8. The CDR3 spells CATSRDNIWTRNTGELFF. The CDR3 DNA reads as TGTGCCACCAGCAGAGACAATATTTGGACTAGGAACACCGGGGAGCTGTTTTTT.

The V and J genes are TRBV11-3 and TRBJ2-1; TRBD2 aligns across 13 bases. The CDR3 has 16 residues. J lost 6 bases, V lost 1 base, and 3 bases had no gene match. Germline values: CDR1 SGHNT, CDR2 YENEEA. The CDR3 loop reads CASSLGTSGRSNEQFF. DNA for the CDR3: TGTGCCAGCAGCTTAGGGACTAGCGGGAGATCCAATGAGCAGTTCTTC.

DNA of the CDR3: TGTGCCAGCAGGGGGGGACAGACGAGCACTGAAGCTTTCTTT. Protein sequence: CASRGGQTSTEAFF. The chain employs TRBV2 and TRBJ1-1, with TRBD1 matching 7 bases. CDR3 size: 14 residues. V shed 6 bases and J 4 bases; nucleotides not matched to a gene: 8. Germline CDR1 reads SNHLY; CDR2 reads FYNNEI.